The sample holds a few counts of the clone carrying this TCR beta chain. The target antigen is unknown. The sample is drawn from a study of a mutant IDH1 vaccine in newly diagnosed glioma. On the study more broadly: Patients got their first vaccination 4-6 weeks after radiotherapy alone, or with temozolomide cycles. Participants attended visit V12, the safety follow-up, at week 35, and then attended visit V13 at week 47.

The germline V gene encodes CDR1 SGHRS and CDR2 YFSETQ. The ends were cut back, 0 bases at V and 6 bases at J, with 20 bases in the middle. The CDR3 is 17 residues long. Data came from immunoSEQ multiplex PCR; TCRdb stores just in-frame clones and leaves some out. The sample lists around 57,000 clones; approximately 80% were seen once. Study results and caveats: Shifts in the top peripheral T cell clonotypes seemed unrelated to pseudoprogression.

Regarding time point: week 35, safety follow-up. The investigators gave 300 ug of mutant IDH1 20-mer peptide in each vaccine dose, together with topical imiquimod. Patients carried new grade 3 or 4 IDH1-mutant astrocytomas lacking nuclear ATRX. V is TRBV5-1 and J is TRBJ2-3; D is perhaps TRBD2 (6 bases). This sequence originates from a man under 40 with glioma. The specimen comprised PBMCs, sampled from a glioma patient whose treatment included an IDH1 peptide vaccine. CDR3: CASSLGGGSTFGDTQYF. CDR3 DNA: TGCGCCAGCAGCTTGGGTGGGGGGTCCACCTTCGGGGATACGCAGTATTTT.